What follows are 8 T cell receptor beta chains derived from one specimen sequenced in a study of blood T cell repertoires in COVID-19. Only in-frame clones appear in the TCRdb table, and some are missing; sequencing was by immunoSEQ multiplex PCR. The sample yields 27,000 or so clones, about 91% seen once. The specimen sequenced was peripheral blood. The receptors stem from a human donor with active COVID-19. The donor label of this sample is uncertain.

The chain carries TRBV7-9 and TRBJ2-3, with 10 positions matching TRBD1. Trimming at V came to 1 base and at J to 3 bases, leaving 1 base not matched to a gene. The CDR3 spans 15 residues. The germline gives CDR1 SEHNR, CDR2 FQNEAQ (reference sequence). CDR3 nucleotides: TGTGCCAGCAGCTTAGGACAGGGGGCAACAGATACGCAGTATTTT. This translates into CASSLGQGATDTQYF.

This clone was counted a single time. V and J are TRBV28 and TRBJ2-3; 9 nucleotides line up with TRBD1. With 6 bases clipped from V and 4 bases from J, the junction kept 11 bases outside the gene matches. The CDR3 spans 16 residues. Germline lookup yields CDR1 MDHEN and CDR2 SYDVKM. In DNA form, the CDR3 reads TGTGCCAGCAGCCGCATCACAGGGGGCGCTTCAGATACGCAGTATTTT. This encodes CASSRITGGASDTQYF.

The chain joins TRBV27 to TRBJ2-1; 8 bases fit TRBD2. This CDR3 spans 15 amino acids. In germline, CDR1 is MNHEY, CDR2 SMNVEV (reference sequence). Losses at the gene ends were 6 bases for V and 0 bases for J; bases not matched to a gene: 4. DNA for the CDR3: TGTGCCAGCAGGATAAGCGGGAGCTCCTACAATGAGCAGTTCTTC. It yields the protein CASRISGSSYNEQFF.

A single count supports this clone. V and J are TRBV27 and TRBJ2-1; 14 nucleotides line up with TRBD2. V lost 1 base to trimming and J lost 5 bases; unmatched junction nucleotides: 1. Germline values: CDR1 MNHEY, CDR2 SMNVEV (reference sequence). CDR3 size: 16 residues. Written as DNA, the CDR3 is TGTGCCAGCAGTTTATTGGGACTAGCGGGAGACAATGAGCAGTTCTTC. Translated, it gives CASSLLGLAGDNEQFF.

A note on this clone: The junction differs from germline at one of its ends, possibly a read error. The chain is built from TRBV7-9 and TRBJ2-7; TRBD2 might be the D (7 bases). CDR1 is SEHNR, CDR2 FQNEAQ, per germline (reference sequence). The CDR3 consists of 11 residues. CDR3 coding DNA: TGTGCCAGCAGCCCCGGGGGGCATTGTGTCTTC. It yields the protein CASSPGGHCVF. The full variable domain, in which reference TRBV7-9 and TRBJ2-7 provide the parts outside the CDR3, is DTGVSQNPRHKITKRGQNVTFRCDPISEHNRLYWYRQTLGQGPEFLTYFQNEAQLEKSRLLSDRFSAERPKGSFSTLEIQRTEQGDSAMYLCASSPGGHCVFGPGTRLTVT.

CDR3 DNA: TGTGCCAGCACTACGGGACAGGGTGTTGATGGCTACACCTTC. Translation: CASTTGQGVDGYTF. The chain couples TRBV2 to TRBJ1-2; 9 bases agree with TRBD1. Germline V gene lookup returns CDR1 SNHLY and CDR2 FYNNEI. With 7 bases clipped from V and 6 bases from J, the junction kept 9 bases outside the gene matches. This CDR3 comprises 14 residues.

CDR3 sequence (DNA): TGCGCCAGCAGCCCCAGAGGGGCAGCGGGGGGGCGTAATGAGCAGTTCTTC. This translates into CASSPRGAAGGRNEQFF. This chain joins TRBV4-3 and TRBJ2-1; 10 positions match TRBD2. CDR1 is LGHNA and CDR2 is YSLEER in the germline V gene. This CDR3 has 17 amino acids. Trimming at V came to 4 bases and at J to 7 bases, leaving 13 bases not matched to a gene.

The rearrangement links TRBV14 to TRBJ2-5; 8 bases are a match to TRBD2. The germline gives CDR1 SGHDN, CDR2 FVKESK. The CDR3 runs to 15 residues. After removal of 0 bases from V and 7 bases from J, the junction contained 7 bases not matched to a gene. The CDR3 here is CASSQDLVAGRTQYF. In nucleotides, the CDR3 is TGTGCCAGCAGCCAAGATTTGGTAGCGGGGAGGACCCAGTACTTC.